These T cell receptor beta chains were read from a single sample in a study of T cells in tuberculosis. The assay was immunoSEQ multiplex PCR, and TCRdb's table has in-frame clones only and misses some. Of some 31,000 clones listed, 95% to 96% are singletons. The sample taken for sequencing was PBMCs. These receptors were taken from a donor aged 10 to 29 with latent tuberculosis or without tuberculosis infection. Each CDR3 is given with its conserved first and last residue. The order of the fields is J gene, V gene, clone size, D gene, CDR3 protein, CDR3 DNA. The D gene is left open where the match is weak. Size is stated for part of the rows, as once, few or many counts, or as a class when the clone is expanded.

>TRBJ1-3|TRBV27|NA|NA
CALRASGNTIYF
TGTGCCCTCAGGGCCTCTGGAAACACCATATATTTT
>TRBJ1-1|TRBV5-1|NA|TRBD1
CASSRDSMNTEAFF
TGCGCCAGCAGCAGGGACAGCATGAACACTGAAGCTTTCTTT
>TRBJ2-2|TRBV7-8|NA|TRBD2
CASREREANTGELFF
TGTGCCAGCAGGGAGCGGGAGGCAAACACCGGGGAGCTGTTTTTT
>TRBJ1-6|TRBV10-3|NA|TRBD1
CAIQGARNSPLHF
TGTGCCATACAGGGGGCGCGGAATTCACCCCTCCACTTT
>TRBJ1-3|TRBV5-1|NA|TRBD1
CASSLQGAISGNTIYF
TGCGCCAGCAGCTTACAGGGGGCAATCTCTGGAAACACCATATATTTT
>TRBJ2-7|TRBV13|NA|TRBD2
CASALSDPSGGRGEQYF
TGTGCCAGCGCCCTAAGCGACCCTAGCGGGGGGCGGGGCGAGCAGTACTTC
>TRBJ2-7|TRBV25-1|NA|NA
CASSGDGRRGSYEQYF
TGTGCCAGCAGTGGCGACGGTAGGAGAGGGTCCTACGAGCAGTACTTC
>TRBJ2-5|TRBV7-8|NA|NA
CASRISGQETQYF
TGTGCCAGCAGGATTAGCGGTCAGGAGACCCAGTACTTC
>TRBJ1-2|TRBV5-4|NA|NA
CASSSGYGYTF
TGTGCCAGCAGCTCGGGGTATGGCTACACCTTC
>TRBJ2-3|TRBV9|once|TRBD2
CASSASGTSGGGTDTQYF
TGTGCCAGCAGCGCATCCGGGACTAGCGGGGGGGGCACAGATACGCAGTATTTT
>TRBJ2-7|TRBV10-2|NA|NA
CASSDSEDSPYEQYF
TGCGCCAGCAGTGATTCGGAGGATAGCCCCTACGAGCAGTACTTC
>TRBJ1-2|TRBV11-2|NA|TRBD1
CASSPSYRGNGYTF
TGTGCCAGCAGCCCAAGTTACAGGGGAAATGGCTACACCTTC
>TRBJ1-2|TRBV10-3|once|NA
CAISEVGEVADGYTF
TGTGCCATCAGTGAGGTGGGGGAGGTAGCGGATGGCTACACCTTC
>TRBJ1-1|TRBV5-4|NA|TRBD1
CASSSRGQGTEAFF
TGTGCCAGCAGCTCGAGGGGGCAGGGGACTGAAGCTTTCTTT
>TRBJ1-5|TRBV19|NA|NA
CASSVQGNQPQHF
TGTGCCAGTAGTGTCCAGGGGAATCAGCCCCAGCATTTT
>TRBJ2-2|TRBV6-5|once|NA
CASRSITGELFF
TGTGCCAGCAGGTCAATCACCGGGGAGCTGTTTTTT